Listed below are T cell receptor beta chains from one sample, sequenced in a study of T cells in Graves' hyperthyroidism and ophthalmopathy. TCRdb processed the multiplex PCR reads anew with MiXCR; each CDR3 protein has one entry. The sample has around 500,000 distinct CDR3 sequences; roughly 15% are singletons. Specimen: blood. The receptors were gathered from a woman aged 25-40 years with Graves' ophthalmopathy. CDR3s include the opening cysteine and the closing phenylalanine or tryptophan. D genes are given only for firm matches. Expanded clones get a size class; other rows say once, few or many, or leave the size out.

v_call: TRBV29-1; d_call: TRBD2; j_call: TRBJ2-1; clone_size: -; cdr3_nt: TGCAGCGTTGAAGAACTAGCGGATGAGCAGTTCTTC; cdr3_aa: CSVEELADEQFF
v_call: TRBV6-2/TRBV6-3; d_call: -; j_call: TRBJ1-2; clone_size: few; cdr3_nt: TGTGCCAGCAGGGGGGGGGGACATTCGCCCTATGGCTACACCTTC; cdr3_aa: CASRGGGHSPYGYTF
v_call: TRBV30; d_call: TRBD1; j_call: TRBJ1-2; clone_size: many; cdr3_nt: TGTGCCTGGGACAGGGTCTATGGCTACACCTTC; cdr3_aa: CAWDRVYGYTF
v_call: TRBV9; d_call: TRBD1; j_call: TRBJ2-3; clone_size: few; cdr3_nt: TGTGCCAGCAGCGTAGCTAGGGGACAGTACACAGATACGCAGTATTTT; cdr3_aa: CASSVARGQYTDTQYF
v_call: TRBV9; d_call: -; j_call: TRBJ1-5; clone_size: -; cdr3_nt: TGTGCCAGCAGCGTAGGAGGGGCGAGTCAGCCCCAGCATTTT; cdr3_aa: CASSVGGASQPQHF
v_call: TRBV12-3/TRBV12-4; d_call: -; j_call: TRBJ1-5; clone_size: few; cdr3_nt: TGTGCCAGCCGTCCAGGGGGCAATCAGCCCCAGCATTTT; cdr3_aa: CASRPGGNQPQHF
v_call: TRBV20-1; d_call: -; j_call: TRBJ2-4; clone_size: -; cdr3_nt: TGCAGTGCTCAAGACAACTTTGAGAACATTCAGTACTTC; cdr3_aa: CSAQDNFENIQYF
v_call: TRBV5-4; d_call: -; j_call: TRBJ1-5; clone_size: few; cdr3_nt: TGTGCCAGCAGCCCTGACGGTGATCAGCCCCAGCATTTT; cdr3_aa: CASSPDGDQPQHF
v_call: TRBV12-3/TRBV12-4; d_call: -; j_call: TRBJ2-1; clone_size: many; cdr3_nt: TGTGCCAGCGGGGGCGTGGGGTACAATGAGCAGTTCTTC; cdr3_aa: CASGGVGYNEQFF
v_call: TRBV5-5; d_call: TRBD2; j_call: TRBJ2-1; clone_size: many; cdr3_nt: TGTGCCAGCAGCCGGCTAGCGGGAGGGGTCAATGAGCAGTTCTTC; cdr3_aa: CASSRLAGGVNEQFF
v_call: TRBV20-1; d_call: TRBD1; j_call: TRBJ1-6; clone_size: many; cdr3_nt: TGCAGTGCTGGGGGGACAGGGACAAATTCACCCCTCCACTTT; cdr3_aa: CSAGGTGTNSPLHF
v_call: TRBV4-3; d_call: TRBD2; j_call: TRBJ2-1; clone_size: -; cdr3_nt: TGCGCCAGCAGCCAAGATACTAGCGGGGTATACAATGAGCAGTTCTTC; cdr3_aa: CASSQDTSGVYNEQFF
v_call: TRBV5-1; d_call: TRBD2; j_call: TRBJ2-7; clone_size: few; cdr3_nt: TGCGCCAGCAGCCAGGACACGGGACTAGGCTCCTACGAGCAGTACTTC; cdr3_aa: CASSQDTGLGSYEQYF
v_call: TRBV7-2; d_call: TRBD2; j_call: TRBJ2-2; clone_size: few; cdr3_nt: TGTGCCAGCAGCTTAGTCGACGGCTGGGGGGGGACCGGGGAGCTGTTTTTT; cdr3_aa: CASSLVDGWGGTGELFF
v_call: TRBV6-1; d_call: -; j_call: TRBJ1-5; clone_size: many; cdr3_nt: TGTGCCAGCACCCCCTTGGCAGGGGACAATCAGCCCCAGCATTTT; cdr3_aa: CASTPLAGDNQPQHF
v_call: TRBV6-5; d_call: -; j_call: TRBJ1-6; clone_size: -; cdr3_nt: TGTGCCAGCAGTTACTCGGGATTAGCGGGGGCAAATTCACCCCTCCACTTT; cdr3_aa: CASSYSGLAGANSPLHF
v_call: TRBV11-2; d_call: TRBD2; j_call: TRBJ2-7; clone_size: few; cdr3_nt: TGTGCCAGCAGCTTAGGAGGCGGGAGGTACTCCTACGAGCAGTACTTC; cdr3_aa: CASSLGGGRYSYEQYF
v_call: TRBV28; d_call: TRBD2; j_call: TRBJ2-7; clone_size: few; cdr3_nt: TGTGCCAGCACCACTTTCATTGGGGGGGGCTACGAGCAGTACTTC; cdr3_aa: CASTTFIGGGYEQYF
v_call: TRBV19; d_call: -; j_call: TRBJ1-4; clone_size: -; cdr3_nt: TGTGCCAGTAGTAGCCCCAAGCCGGGGACATCGGATGAAAAACTGTTTTTT; cdr3_aa: CASSSPKPGTSDEKLFF
v_call: TRBV7-3; d_call: TRBD1; j_call: TRBJ2-2; clone_size: few; cdr3_nt: TGTGCCAGCAGACTAACCGGGACAGGGAACACCGGGGAGCTGTTTTTT; cdr3_aa: CASRLTGTGNTGELFF
v_call: TRBV20-1; d_call: -; j_call: TRBJ2-5; clone_size: many; cdr3_nt: TGCAGTGCTAGAGGACTAGACGGGACCCAGTACTTC; cdr3_aa: CSARGLDGTQYF
v_call: TRBV11-2; d_call: -; j_call: TRBJ2-3; clone_size: many; cdr3_nt: TGTGCCAGCAGCTTAGAGGGCACAGATACGCAGTATTTT; cdr3_aa: CASSLEGTDTQYF
v_call: TRBV20-1; d_call: TRBD2; j_call: TRBJ2-3; clone_size: few; cdr3_nt: TGCAGTGCTAGACGGACCTACGGACTAGCGGACACAGATACGCAGTATTTT; cdr3_aa: CSARRTYGLADTDTQYF
v_call: TRBV2; d_call: TRBD1; j_call: TRBJ2-2; clone_size: many; cdr3_nt: TGTGCCAGCAGTGGGACAGGGCCCCCCGGGGAGCTGTTTTTT; cdr3_aa: CASSGTGPPGELFF
v_call: TRBV6-2/TRBV6-3; d_call: TRBD2; j_call: TRBJ2-1; clone_size: many; cdr3_nt: TGTGCCAGCTCCAAGGGCCGAGCGGGAGTAACAAATGAGCAGTTCTTC; cdr3_aa: CASSKGRAGVTNEQFF
v_call: TRBV7-3; d_call: TRBD1; j_call: TRBJ2-3; clone_size: once; cdr3_nt: TGTGCCAGCAGCATTCGACAGGGACCCACAGATACGCAGTATTTT; cdr3_aa: CASSIRQGPTDTQYF
v_call: TRBV12-3/TRBV12-4; d_call: TRBD2; j_call: TRBJ2-1; clone_size: many; cdr3_nt: TGTGCCAGCAGTTACCGCGGGAGGGCCAGGTACAATGAGCAGTTCTTC; cdr3_aa: CASSYRGRARYNEQFF
v_call: TRBV9; d_call: -; j_call: TRBJ2-1; clone_size: many; cdr3_nt: TGTGCCAGCAGCGTATCAGGGGCCCCTTACAATGAGCAGTTCTTC; cdr3_aa: CASSVSGAPYNEQFF
v_call: TRBV29-1; d_call: TRBD2; j_call: TRBJ2-1; clone_size: many; cdr3_nt: TGCAGCGTTAAAGCGGGGACGAGCTCCTACAATGAGCAGTTCTTC; cdr3_aa: CSVKAGTSSYNEQFF
v_call: TRBV4-3; d_call: -; j_call: TRBJ2-4; clone_size: once; cdr3_nt: TGCGCCAGCAGCCAAGATACCCCTAAGGGAGCCAAAAACATTCAGTACTTC; cdr3_aa: CASSQDTPKGAKNIQYF
v_call: TRBV4-3; d_call: -; j_call: TRBJ1-5; clone_size: -; cdr3_nt: TGCGCCAGCAGCCAAGATTGGGCAGGAGATCAGCCCCAGCATTTT; cdr3_aa: CASSQDWAGDQPQHF